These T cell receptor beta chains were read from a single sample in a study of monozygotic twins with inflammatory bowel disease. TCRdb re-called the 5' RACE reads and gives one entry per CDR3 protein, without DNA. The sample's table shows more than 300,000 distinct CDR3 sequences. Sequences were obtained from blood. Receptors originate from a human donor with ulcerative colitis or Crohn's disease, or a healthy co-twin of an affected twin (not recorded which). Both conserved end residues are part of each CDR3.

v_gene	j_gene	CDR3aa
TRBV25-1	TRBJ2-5	CASRTSQETQYF
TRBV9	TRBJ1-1	CASSVGTGQGYMNTEAFF
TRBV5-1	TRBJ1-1	CASSSPTGNTEAFF
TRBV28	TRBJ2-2	CASHLAGTGELFF
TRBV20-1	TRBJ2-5	CSARDSGTGGPETQYF
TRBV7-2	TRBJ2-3	CASSLVTGGGSGDTQYF
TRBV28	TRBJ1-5	CASSLSPTFTASGNQPQHF
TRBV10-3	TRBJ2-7	CAISESLAQEYF
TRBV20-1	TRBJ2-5	CSAGDRGQRETQYF
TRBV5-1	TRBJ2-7	CASSLDGGGYEQYF
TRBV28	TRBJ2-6	CASNHGSGANVLTF
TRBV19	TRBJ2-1	CASSTDTYNEQFF
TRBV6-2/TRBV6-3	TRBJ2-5	CASSYSGETQYF